This entry is about one T cell receptor (beta chain). Treatment defined: oral pan-JAK inhibitor, 5-10 mg twice daily. Alopecia areata patients gave lesional scalp punch biopsies and peripheral blood samples. CD4+ and CD8+ T cells were sorted from PBMCs. This record belongs to a study of CD8+ T cells in alopecia areata. In the study overall: Among treated patients, severity was scored by affected scalp area percentage.

Germline V gene data show CDR1 as SGHTA and CDR2 as FQGNSA. The CDR3 contains 15 residues. The ends lost 3 bases at V and 4 bases at J; junction bases unmatched: 6. cDNA prepared by RNA extraction and subsequent reverse transcription served as the template for sequencing. Measured with immunoSEQ multiplex PCR; TCRdb has only the in-frame clones, and not every one. The data hold approximately 210,000 clones, with 40% to 45% observed a single time. The material was CD4+ T cells sorted from blood, obtained at roughly week 36, from a patient treated with tofacitinib. This receptor was taken from a human donor with alopecia areata. The J gene is TRBJ2-5, the V gene TRBV7-2; 9 bases line up with TRBD2. The CDR3 protein is CASSFSSSGVETQYF. The CDR3 region has the DNA TGTGCCAGCAGCTTCTCTTCTAGCGGGGTAGAGACCCAGTACTTC.